This T cell receptor beta chain is drawn from a study of shared clonotypes between healthy human individuals. Study-level points and caveats: Larger richness was generally estimated for naive than memory subsets. Blood was the sole source, and tissue repertoires probably differ. Donor scarcity curtailed the genetic and exposure-history diversity represented herein.

Profiled with immunoSEQ multiplex PCR; TCRdb holds only in-frame clones, not every one. Of about 990,000 clones listed, approximately 80% are singletons. To note about this clone: Its antigen is still unknown.

Material: memory CD4+ T cells from PBMCs. Subset noted: CD45RA-negative fraction. The receptor was isolated from a man younger than 35 in good health. Some clones in this sample may be carry-over from other donors' samples.

CDR3 residues: CASTGAGTSTDTQYF. Here the CDR3 DNA reads TGTGCCAGCACCGGAGCAGGGACTAGCACAGATACGCAGTATTTT. The rearrangement links TRBV11-2 to TRBJ2-3; D might be TRBD2 (6 bases). V lost 7 bases and J lost 0, with 14 bases in between. The CDR3 runs to 15 residues. Germline loops: CDR1 SGHAT, CDR2 FQNNGV.